The text below deals with one T cell receptor beta chain. Sequencing used immunoSEQ v3. This table comes from immunoSEQ multiplex PCR, and its TCRdb copy is limited to in-frame clones, with some not included. The sample carries tens of thousands of clones, 73% recorded once. The time point was: pre-treatment sample, taken before nivolumab and TIL therapy. Enrollment ran from October 2017 to early 2020. This record belongs to a study of TIL therapy for anti-PD-1-resistant metastatic lung cancer. Study-wide context: Tumor harvest preceded PD-1/PD-L1 blockade, followed by nivolumab treatment. Median tumor PD-L1 proportion score was about 5.9%. Median tumor mutation burden was 1.5 mutations per megabase.

The sequencing used blood, collected at baseline. This TCR was recovered from a person between 25 and 80 years old with non-small cell lung cancer.

The CDR3 sequence: CASSPILVRETQYF. The CDR3 coding sequence is TGTGCCAGCAGTCCTATACTAGTTCGGGAGACCCAGTACTTC. V gene TRBV6-6 combines with J gene TRBJ2-5; tentatively, D is TRBD2 (5 bases). The germline V gene has CDR1 MNHNY and CDR2 SVGAGI (reference sequence). The length of the CDR3 is 14 residues. Trimming stripped 5 bases from V and 5 bases from J, with 15 bases between.